This TCR beta chain was identified during a study of cytomegalovirus exposure and HLA in healthy donors. V was shortened by 1 base and J by 4 bases, with 8 bases between the two germline ends. Germline CDR1 SGHRS, CDR2 YFSETQ. This CDR3 contains 13 residues. Overall study results and limits: The study assumed roughly uniform donor sequencing depth for presence/absence analyses. Earlier analysis found most TCR beta V segments productive about 87% or about 30% of the time. A link between a missense DCLRE1C variant and TCR beta V- and J-gene trimming emerged from a later analysis. As was reported, the HLA-A and HLA-B alleles of most subjects were accurately predicted from TCR beta sequences.

A remark on this clone: Its cognate antigen is unknown.

PCR involved 60 Vbeta and 13 Jbeta primers. Measured with immunoSEQ multiplex PCR; TCRdb has only the in-frame clones, and not every one. The table includes some 93,000 clones, less than 80% detected once. The sample taken for sequencing was PBMCs. The TCR sequence derives from a boy aged 5-17 years in good health and CMV-seropositive. The chain carries TRBV5-1 and TRBJ1-1; the D is unclear. The CDR3 DNA follows: TGCGCCAGCAGCTTGAACGAGGGCACTGAAGCTTTCTTT. Translated: CASSLNEGTEAFF.